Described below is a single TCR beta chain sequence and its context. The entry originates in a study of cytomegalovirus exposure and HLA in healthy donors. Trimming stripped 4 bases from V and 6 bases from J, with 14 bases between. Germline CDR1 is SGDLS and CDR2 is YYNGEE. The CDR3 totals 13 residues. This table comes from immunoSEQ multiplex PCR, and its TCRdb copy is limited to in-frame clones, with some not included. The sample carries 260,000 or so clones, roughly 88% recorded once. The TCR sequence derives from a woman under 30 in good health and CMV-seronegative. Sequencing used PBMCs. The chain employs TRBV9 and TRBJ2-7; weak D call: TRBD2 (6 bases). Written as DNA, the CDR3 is TGTGCCAGCAGCCCCCGGGGGAGTCGCGAGCAGTACTTC. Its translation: CASSPRGSREQYF.